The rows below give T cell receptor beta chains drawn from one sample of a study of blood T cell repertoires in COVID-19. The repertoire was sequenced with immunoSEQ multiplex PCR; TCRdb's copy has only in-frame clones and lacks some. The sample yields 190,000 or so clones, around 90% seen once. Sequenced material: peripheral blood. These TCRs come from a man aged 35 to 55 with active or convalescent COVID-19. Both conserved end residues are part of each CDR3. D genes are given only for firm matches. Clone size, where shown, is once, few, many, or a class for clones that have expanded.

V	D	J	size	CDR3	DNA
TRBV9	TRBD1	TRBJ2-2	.	CASSVTGQGYTGELFF	TGTGCCAGCAGCGTAACGGGACAGGGGTACACCGGGGAGCTGTTTTTT
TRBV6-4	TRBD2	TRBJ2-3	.	CASSDSSGGALGTQYF	TGTGCCAGCAGTGACTCAAGCGGGGGAGCCCTTGGTACGCAGTATTTT
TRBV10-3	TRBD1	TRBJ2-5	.	CAISRTGQETQYF	TGTGCCATCAGTCGGACAGGCCAAGAGACCCAGTACTTC
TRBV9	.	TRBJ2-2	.	CASNRAGPNTGELFF	TGTGCCAGCAATCGGGCGGGGCCCAACACCGGGGAGCTGTTTTTT
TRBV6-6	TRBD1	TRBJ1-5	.	CASGRQGNQPQHF	TGTGCCAGCGGCCGACAGGGCAACCAGCCCCAGCATTTT
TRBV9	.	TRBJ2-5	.	CASSVVSGGGGRETQYF	TGTGCCAGCAGCGTAGTGTCTGGGGGGGGCGGACGAGAGACCCAGTACTTC
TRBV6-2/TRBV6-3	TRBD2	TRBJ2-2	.	CASSYELAGGSNTGELFF	TGTGCCAGCAGTTACGAGCTAGCGGGGGGTTCGAACACCGGGGAGCTGTTTTTT
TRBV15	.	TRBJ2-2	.	CATSRYPGGGSNTGELFF	TGTGCCACCAGCAGATACCCTGGGGGAGGTTCGAACACCGGGGAGCTGTTTTTT
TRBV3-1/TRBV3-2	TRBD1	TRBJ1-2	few	CASSQARQGLYGYTF	TGTGCCAGCAGCCAAGCCCGACAGGGCCTCTATGGCTACACCTTC
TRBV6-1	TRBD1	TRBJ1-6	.	CASSAPRDRGWSPLHF	TGTGCCAGCAGTGCCCCGCGGGACAGGGGTTGGTCACCCCTCCACTTT
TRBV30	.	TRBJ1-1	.	CAWSARVMTEAFF	TGTGCCTGGAGTGCCAGGGTAATGACTGAAGCTTTCTTT
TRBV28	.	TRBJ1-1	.	CASSSSGGGTEAFF	TGTGCCAGCAGTTCCAGTGGGGGGGGAACTGAAGCTTTCTTT
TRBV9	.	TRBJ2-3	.	CASSPVMGKGPDTQYF	TGTGCCAGCAGCCCAGTAATGGGAAAGGGGCCAGATACGCAGTATTTT
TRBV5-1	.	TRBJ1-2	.	CASSFGRSANYGYTF	TGCGCCAGCAGCTTCGGCAGGTCTGCTAACTATGGCTACACCTTC
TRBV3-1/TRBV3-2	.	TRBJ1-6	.	CASSQSPQAYNSPLHF	TGTGCCAGCAGCCAATCCCCACAGGCCTATAATTCACCCCTCCACTTT